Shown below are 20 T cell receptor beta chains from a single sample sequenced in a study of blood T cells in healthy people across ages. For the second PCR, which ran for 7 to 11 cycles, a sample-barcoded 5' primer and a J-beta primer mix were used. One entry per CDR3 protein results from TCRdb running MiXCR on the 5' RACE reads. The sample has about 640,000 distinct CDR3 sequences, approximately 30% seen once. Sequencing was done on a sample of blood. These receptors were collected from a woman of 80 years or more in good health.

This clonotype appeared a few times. CDR3 nucleotide sequence: TGCAGTGCTGCCGCGGGGGGGCGCAATCAGCCCCAGCATTTT. This codes for CSAAAGGRNQPQHF. The chain combines TRBV20-1 with TRBJ1-5, with D maybe TRBD1 (6 bases). V lost 5 bases and J 2 bases, leaving 13 bases between the germline ends. Per the germline V gene, CDR1 is DFQATT and CDR2 is SNEGSKA (reference sequence). The CDR3 length is 14 residues.

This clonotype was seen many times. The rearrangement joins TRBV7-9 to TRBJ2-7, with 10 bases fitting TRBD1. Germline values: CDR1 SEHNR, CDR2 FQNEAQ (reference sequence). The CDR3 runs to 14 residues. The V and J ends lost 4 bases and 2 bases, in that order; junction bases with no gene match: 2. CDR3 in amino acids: CASSSDRGTYEQYF. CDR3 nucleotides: TGTGCCAGCAGCTCGGACAGGGGGACCTACGAGCAGTACTTC.

This chain's CDR3 is CAWRRRRDTEAFF. CDR3 bases: TGTGCCTGGAGGAGGAGGCGAGACACTGAAGCTTTCTTT. This rearrangement joins TRBV30 to TRBJ1-1; D is unresolved. Germline loops: CDR1 GTSNPN, CDR2 SVGIG (reference sequence). This CDR3 has 13 residues. V gave up 3 bases and J gave up 3 bases, with 11 bases separating them.

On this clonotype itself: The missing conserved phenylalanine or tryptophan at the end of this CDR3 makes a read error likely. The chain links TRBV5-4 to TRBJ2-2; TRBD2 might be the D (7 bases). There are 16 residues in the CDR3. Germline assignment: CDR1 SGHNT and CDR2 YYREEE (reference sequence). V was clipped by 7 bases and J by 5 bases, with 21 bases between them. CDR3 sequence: CASSARGGGRTGELFC. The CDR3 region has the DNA TGTGCCAGCTCAGCCAGAGGGGGGGGACGGACCGGGGAGCTGTTTTGT.

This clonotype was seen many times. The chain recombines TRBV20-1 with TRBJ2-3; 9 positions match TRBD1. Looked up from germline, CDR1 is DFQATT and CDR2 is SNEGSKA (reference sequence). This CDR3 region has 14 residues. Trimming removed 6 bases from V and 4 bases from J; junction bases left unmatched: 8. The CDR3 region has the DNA TGCAGTGCAGCCCGGACAGGGGAGGCAGATACGCAGTATTTT. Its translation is CSAARTGEADTQYF.

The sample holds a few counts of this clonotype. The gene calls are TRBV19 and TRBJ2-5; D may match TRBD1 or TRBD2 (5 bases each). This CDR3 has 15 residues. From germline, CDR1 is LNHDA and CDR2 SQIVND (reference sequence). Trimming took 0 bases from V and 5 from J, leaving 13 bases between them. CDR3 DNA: TGTGCCAGTAGTATAGACGGCGGGCCAGGGGAGACCCAGTACTTC. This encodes CASSIDGGPGETQYF.

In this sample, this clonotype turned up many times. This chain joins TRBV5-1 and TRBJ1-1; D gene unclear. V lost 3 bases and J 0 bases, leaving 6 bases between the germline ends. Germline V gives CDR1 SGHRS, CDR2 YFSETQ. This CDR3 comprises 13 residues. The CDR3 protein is CASSSTLNTEAFF. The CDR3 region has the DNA TGCGCCAGCAGCTCGACACTGAACACTGAAGCTTTCTTT.

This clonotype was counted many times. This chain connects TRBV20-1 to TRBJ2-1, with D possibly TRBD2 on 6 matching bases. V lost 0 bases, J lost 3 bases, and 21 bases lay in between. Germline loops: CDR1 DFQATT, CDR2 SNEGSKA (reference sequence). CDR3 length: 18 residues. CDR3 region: CSARDLRDGGDDYNEQFF. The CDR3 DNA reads TGCAGTGCTAGAGATTTAAGGGACGGCGGGGATGACTACAATGAGCAGTTCTTC.

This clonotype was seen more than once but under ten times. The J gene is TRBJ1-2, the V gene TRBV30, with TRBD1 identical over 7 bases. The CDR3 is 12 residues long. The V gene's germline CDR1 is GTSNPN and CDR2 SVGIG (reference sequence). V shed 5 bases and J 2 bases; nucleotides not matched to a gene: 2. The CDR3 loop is CAWDRENYGYTF. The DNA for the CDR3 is TGTGCCTGGGACAGGGAGAACTATGGCTACACCTTC.

Written as DNA, the CDR3 is TGCAGTGCTAGACACCGTGAGCAGTTCTTC. It is translated as CSARHREQFF. The chain joins TRBV20-1 to TRBJ2-1, with D unclear. Germline CDR1 reads DFQATT; CDR2 reads SNEGSKA (reference sequence). V lost 2 bases to trimming and J lost 9 bases, with 5 bases between them. This CDR3 is built from 10 residues.

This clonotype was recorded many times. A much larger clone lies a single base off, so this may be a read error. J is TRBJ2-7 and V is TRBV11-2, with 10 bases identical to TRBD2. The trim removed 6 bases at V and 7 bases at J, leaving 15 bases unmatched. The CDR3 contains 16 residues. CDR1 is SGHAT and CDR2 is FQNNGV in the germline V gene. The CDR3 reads CASRPTGTSVYNEQYF. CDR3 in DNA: TGTGCCAGCAGACCGACCGGGACTAGCGTCTACAATGAGCAGTACTTC.

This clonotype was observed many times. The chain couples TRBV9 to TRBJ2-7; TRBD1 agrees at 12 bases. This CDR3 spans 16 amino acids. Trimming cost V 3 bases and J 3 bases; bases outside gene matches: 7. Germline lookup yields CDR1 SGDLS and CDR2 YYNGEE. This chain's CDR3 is CASSAGGQGALYEQYF. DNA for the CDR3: TGTGCCAGCAGCGCGGGGGGACAGGGGGCCCTCTACGAGCAGTACTTC. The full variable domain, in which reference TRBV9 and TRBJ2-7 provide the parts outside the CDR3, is DSGVTQTPKHLITATGQRVTLRCSPRSGDLSVYWYQQSLDQGLQFLIQYYNGEERAKGNILERFSAQQFPDLHSELNLSSLELGDSALYFCASSAGGQGALYEQYFGPGTRLTVT.

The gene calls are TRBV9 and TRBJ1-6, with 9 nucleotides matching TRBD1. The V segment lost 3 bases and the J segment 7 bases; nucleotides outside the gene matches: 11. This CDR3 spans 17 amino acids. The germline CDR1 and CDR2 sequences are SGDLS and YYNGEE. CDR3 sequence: CASSAGTGWDRNSPLHF. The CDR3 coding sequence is TGTGCCAGCAGCGCTGGGACAGGGTGGGACCGAAATTCACCCCTCCACTTT.

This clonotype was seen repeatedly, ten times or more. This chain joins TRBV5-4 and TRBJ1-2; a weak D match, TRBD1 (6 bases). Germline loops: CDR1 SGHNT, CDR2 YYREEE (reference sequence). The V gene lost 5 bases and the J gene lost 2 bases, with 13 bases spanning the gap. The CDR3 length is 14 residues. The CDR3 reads CASRRGGQNYGYTF. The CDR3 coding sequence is TGTGCCAGCAGAAGGGGAGGACAGAACTATGGCTACACCTTC.

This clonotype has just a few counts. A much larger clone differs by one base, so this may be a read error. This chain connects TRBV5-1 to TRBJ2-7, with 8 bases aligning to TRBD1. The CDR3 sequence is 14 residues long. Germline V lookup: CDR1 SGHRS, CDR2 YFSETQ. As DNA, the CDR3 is TGCGCCGGCAGCGGACTAACAGGGGGCTACGAGCAGTACTTC. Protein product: CAGSGLTGGYEQYF.

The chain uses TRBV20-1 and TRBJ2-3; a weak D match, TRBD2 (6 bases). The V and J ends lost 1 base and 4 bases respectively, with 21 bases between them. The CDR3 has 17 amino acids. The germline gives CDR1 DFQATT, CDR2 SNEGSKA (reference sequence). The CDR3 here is CSARVRRGAPPADTQYF. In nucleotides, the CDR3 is TGCAGTGCTAGAGTAAGGAGGGGTGCCCCACCTGCAGATACGCAGTATTTT.

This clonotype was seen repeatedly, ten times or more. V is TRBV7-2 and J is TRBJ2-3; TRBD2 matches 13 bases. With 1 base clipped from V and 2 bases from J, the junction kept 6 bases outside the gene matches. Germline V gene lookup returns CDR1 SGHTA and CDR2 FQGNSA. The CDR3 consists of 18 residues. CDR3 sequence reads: CASSLVRLAGGLTDTQYF. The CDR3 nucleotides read TGTGCCAGCAGCTTAGTTAGACTAGCGGGGGGTCTCACAGATACGCAGTATTTT.

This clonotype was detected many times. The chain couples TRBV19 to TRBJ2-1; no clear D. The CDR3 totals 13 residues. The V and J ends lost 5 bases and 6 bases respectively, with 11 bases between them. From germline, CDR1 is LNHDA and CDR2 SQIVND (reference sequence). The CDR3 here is CASSRRAFNEQFF. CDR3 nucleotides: TGTGCCAGTAGTCGCCGGGCCTTCAATGAGCAGTTCTTC.

In DNA, the CDR3 is TGTGCCTGGGGGCGAGGCACCTGGGGTGAGCAGTACTTC. It codes for CAWGRGTWGEQYF. The V call is TRBV30, the J call TRBJ2-7; D is unclear. The CDR3 is made up of 13 amino acids. V was pared by 5 bases and J by 7 bases, with 18 bases between. CDR1 and CDR2 from the germline V gene are GTSNPN and SVGIG (reference sequence).

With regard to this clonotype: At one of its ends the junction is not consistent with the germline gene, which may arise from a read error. The CDR3 here is CASNQELSRHNEQFF. The CDR3 DNA is TGTGCCAGCAACCAAGAGCTCAGTAGACACAATGAGCAGTTCTTC. The chain employs TRBV3-1 and TRBJ2-1; D unresolved. The CDR3 has 15 amino acids. From germline, CDR1 is LGHDT and CDR2 YNNKEL (reference sequence).